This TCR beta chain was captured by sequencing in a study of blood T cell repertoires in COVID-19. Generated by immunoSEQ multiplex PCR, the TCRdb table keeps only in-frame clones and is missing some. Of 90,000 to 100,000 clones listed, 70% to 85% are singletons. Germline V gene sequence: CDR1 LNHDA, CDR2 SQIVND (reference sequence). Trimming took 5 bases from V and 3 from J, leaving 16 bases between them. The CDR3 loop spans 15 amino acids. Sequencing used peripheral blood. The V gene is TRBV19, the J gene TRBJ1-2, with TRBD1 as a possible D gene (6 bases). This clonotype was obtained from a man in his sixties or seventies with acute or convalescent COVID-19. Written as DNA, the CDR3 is TGTGCCAGTAGTCCAGGACAGATGGGAGACTATGGCTACACCTTC. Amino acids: CASSPGQMGDYGYTF. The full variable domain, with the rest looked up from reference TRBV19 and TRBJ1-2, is DGGITQSPKYLFRKEGQNVTLSCEQNLNHDAMYWYRQDPGQGLRLIYYSQIVNDFQKGDIAEGYSVSREKKESFPLTVTSAQKNPTAFYLCASSPGQMGDYGYTFGSGTRLTVV.